The source of this T cell receptor (beta chain) is a study of T cell responses to AZD1222 COVID-19 vaccine. Study-wide findings and caveats: Unmutated variant regions reportedly attract nearly half of all spike-specific TCRs. Increased Spike-specific TCR breadth and depth were observed after two AZD1222 doses. Possibly, clonal diversity was underestimated; donors were largely white British and included more females. Just 5 to 7 people given AZD1222 tested seropositive at baseline.

In regard to this clone: Its antigen is still unknown.

TCRdb's table, derived via immunoSEQ multiplex PCR, lists solely in-frame clones and lacks some. The sample records about 130,000 clones, roughly 88% being singletons. Per the germline V gene, CDR1 is SGHRS and CDR2 is YFSETQ. Unmatched junction bases numbered 5, after V lost 3 bases and J lost 3 bases. CDR3 length: 14 residues. The origin of this receptor is an adult who received the AZD1222 COVID-19 vaccine. The sample here was peripheral blood, taken 28 days after the second AZD1222 dose. V and J are TRBV5-1 and TRBJ2-7, with 8 positions matching TRBD1. The CDR3 is CASSSTGDLYEQYF. The CDR3 DNA follows: TGCGCCAGCAGCTCGACAGGGGATCTCTACGAGCAGTACTTC.